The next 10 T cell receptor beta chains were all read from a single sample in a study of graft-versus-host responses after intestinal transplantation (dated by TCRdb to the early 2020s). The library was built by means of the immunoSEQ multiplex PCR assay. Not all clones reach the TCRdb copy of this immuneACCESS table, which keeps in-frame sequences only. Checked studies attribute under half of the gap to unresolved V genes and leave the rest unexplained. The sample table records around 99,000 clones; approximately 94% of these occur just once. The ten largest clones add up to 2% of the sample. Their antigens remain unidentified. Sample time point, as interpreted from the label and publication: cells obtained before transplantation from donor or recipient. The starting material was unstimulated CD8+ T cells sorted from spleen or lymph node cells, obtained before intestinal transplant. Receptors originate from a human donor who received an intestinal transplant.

CDR3 in DNA: TGCAGCGTTGACCAAAGGGGCGGGGGGTACAATGAGCAGTTCTTC. This gives the protein CSVDQRGGGYNEQFF. This chain uses TRBV29-1 with TRBJ2-1, with 8 bases that match TRBD2. Germline trimming cut 3 bases from V and 4 bases from J; bases unmatched to any gene: 8. The V gene's germline CDR1 is SQVTM and CDR2 ANQGSEA. The CDR3 consists of 15 residues.

CDR3 in DNA: TGCGCCAGCAGCCACGAGCGGGGGGGCCACGAGACCCAGTACTTC. Its translation is CASSHERGGHETQYF. The gene calls are TRBV4-3 and TRBJ2-5; TRBD2 matches at 10 bases. The CDR3 runs 15 residues. CDR1 is LGHNA and CDR2 is YSLEER in the germline V gene. V shed 3 bases, J shed 5 bases, and the junction held 6 bases outside the gene matches.

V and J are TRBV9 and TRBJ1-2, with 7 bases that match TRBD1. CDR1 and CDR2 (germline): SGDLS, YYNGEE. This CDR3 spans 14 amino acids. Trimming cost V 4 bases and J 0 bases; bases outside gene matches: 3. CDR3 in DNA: TGTGCCAGCAGCCTTGGGACAGCTAACTATGGCTACACCTTC. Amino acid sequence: CASSLGTANYGYTF.

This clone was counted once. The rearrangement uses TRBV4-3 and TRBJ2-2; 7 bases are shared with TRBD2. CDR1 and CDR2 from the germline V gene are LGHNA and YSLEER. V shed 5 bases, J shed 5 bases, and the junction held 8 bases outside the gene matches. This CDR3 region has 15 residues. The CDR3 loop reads CASSDPGGITGELFF. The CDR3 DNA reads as TGCGCCAGCAGCGACCCCGGGGGGATTACCGGGGAGCTGTTTTTT.

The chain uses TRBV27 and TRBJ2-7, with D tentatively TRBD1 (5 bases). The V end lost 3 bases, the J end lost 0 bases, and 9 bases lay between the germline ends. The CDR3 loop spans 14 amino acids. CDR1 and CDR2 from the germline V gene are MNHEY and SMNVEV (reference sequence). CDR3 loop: CASSFSDSSYEQYF. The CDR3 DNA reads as TGTGCCAGCAGTTTCAGTGACAGCTCCTACGAGCAGTACTTC.

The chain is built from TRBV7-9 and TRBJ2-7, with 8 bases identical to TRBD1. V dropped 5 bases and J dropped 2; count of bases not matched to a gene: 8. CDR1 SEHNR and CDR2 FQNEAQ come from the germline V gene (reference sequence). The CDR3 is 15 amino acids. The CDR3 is CASSAGGRTTYEQYF. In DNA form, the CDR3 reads TGTGCCAGCAGCGCAGGGGGCAGGACAACCTACGAGCAGTACTTC.

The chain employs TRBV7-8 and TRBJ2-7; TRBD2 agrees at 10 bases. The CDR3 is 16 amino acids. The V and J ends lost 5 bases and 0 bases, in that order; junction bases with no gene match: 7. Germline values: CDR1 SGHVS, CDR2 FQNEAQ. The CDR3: CASSPYSGGSSYEQYF. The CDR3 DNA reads TGTGCCAGCAGCCCCTATAGCGGGGGGAGCTCCTACGAGCAGTACTTC.

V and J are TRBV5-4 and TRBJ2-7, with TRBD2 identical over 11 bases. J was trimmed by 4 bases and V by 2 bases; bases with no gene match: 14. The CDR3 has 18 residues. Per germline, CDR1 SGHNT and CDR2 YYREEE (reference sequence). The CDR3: CASSFSSVAGGPIYEQYF. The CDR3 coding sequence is TGTGCCAGCAGCTTTTCGTCGGTAGCGGGGGGGCCGATATACGAGCAGTACTTC. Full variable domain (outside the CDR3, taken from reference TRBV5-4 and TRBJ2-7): ETGVTQSPTHLIKTRGQQVTLRCSSQSGHNTVSWYQQALGQGPQFIFQYYREEENGRGNFPPRFSGLQFPNYSSELNVNALELDDSALYLCASSFSSVAGGPIYEQYFGPGTRLTVT.

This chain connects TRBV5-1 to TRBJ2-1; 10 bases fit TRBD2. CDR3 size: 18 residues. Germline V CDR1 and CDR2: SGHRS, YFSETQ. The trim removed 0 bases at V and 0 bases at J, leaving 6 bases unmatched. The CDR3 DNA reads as TGCGCCAGCAGCTTGGCGCTAGCGGGGGTGAGCTCCTACAATGAGCAGTTCTTC. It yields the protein CASSLALAGVSSYNEQFF.

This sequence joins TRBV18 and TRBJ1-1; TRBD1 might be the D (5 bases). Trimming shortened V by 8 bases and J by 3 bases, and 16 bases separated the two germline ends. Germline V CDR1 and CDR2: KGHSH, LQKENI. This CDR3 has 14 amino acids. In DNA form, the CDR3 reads TGTGCCAGCAGCAGAGTAACAGGAGACACTGAAGCTTTCTTT. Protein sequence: CASSRVTGDTEAFF.